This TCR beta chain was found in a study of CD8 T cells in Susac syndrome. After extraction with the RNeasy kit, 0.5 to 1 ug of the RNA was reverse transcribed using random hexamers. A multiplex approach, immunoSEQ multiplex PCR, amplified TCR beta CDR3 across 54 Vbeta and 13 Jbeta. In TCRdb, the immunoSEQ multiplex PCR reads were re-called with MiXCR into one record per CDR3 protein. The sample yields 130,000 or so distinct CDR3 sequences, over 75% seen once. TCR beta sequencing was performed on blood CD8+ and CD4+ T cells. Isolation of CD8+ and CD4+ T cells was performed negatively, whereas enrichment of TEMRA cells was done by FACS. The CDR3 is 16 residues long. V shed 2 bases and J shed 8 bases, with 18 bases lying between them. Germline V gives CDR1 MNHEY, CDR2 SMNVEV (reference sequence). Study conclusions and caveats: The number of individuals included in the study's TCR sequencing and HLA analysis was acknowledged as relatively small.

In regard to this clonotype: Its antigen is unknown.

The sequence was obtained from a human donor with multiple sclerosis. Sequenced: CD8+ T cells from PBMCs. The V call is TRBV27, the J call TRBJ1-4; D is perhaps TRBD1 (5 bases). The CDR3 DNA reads TGTGCCAGCAGTTTAGGGGGGATGGGGTTGGGAGAAAAACTGTTTTTT. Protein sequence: CASSLGGMGLGEKLFF.